This TCR beta chain appears in the sequencing data of a study of blood T cell repertoires in COVID-19. Study-wide background: Spain, Italy and the United States supplied samples that represented acute and convalescent COVID-19. T cells, B-cell-depleted T cells, or PBMCs provided the cDNA or gDNA that served as material.

Authors' processing steps: Counts of nucleated cells, estimated from reference gene primer amplification, were obtained. Using immunoSEQ multiplex PCR, the repertoire was profiled, and TCRdb retains in-frame clones only, with some absent. The DNA gave D and trimming, while V, J and clone size come from that table. The sample lists 100,000 or so clones, 85% to 90% occurring once. J gave up 2 bases and V 4 bases, and 4 bases lay outside the gene matches. The CDR3 is 15 amino acids. Per the germline V gene, CDR1 is SGHTA and CDR2 is FQGNSA. This chain connects TRBV7-2 to TRBJ1-5; 8 bases fit TRBD1. Sequencing was done on a sample of peripheral blood. The clonotype comes from a human donor in a cohort sampled during active COVID-19. The CDR3 protein is CASSSDRGGNQPQHF. CDR3 sequence (DNA): TGTGCCAGCAGCTCTGACAGGGGAGGCAATCAGCCCCAGCATTTT.